This entry features one TCR beta chain sequence. Other DNA sequences of this sample code for an identical CDR3. This sample stems from a study of blood T cell repertoires in COVID-19. At the level of the study: Samples taken during acute and convalescent COVID-19 were collected in the United States, Italy and Spain. The analysed material was cDNA or gDNA that came from T cells, B-cell-depleted T cells, or PBMCs.

Original processing methods: Amplified reference gene primers provided the basis for estimating nucleated cell counts. Clones were sequenced by immunoSEQ multiplex PCR, and TCRdb holds only the in-frame ones, with some missing. That table gives V, J and clone size, and the DNA gave D and trimming. Among under 200,000 clones, 87% were seen once, and the ten largest hold 10% to 13%. V gave up 0 bases and J gave up 0 bases, with 7 bases separating them. CDR1 and CDR2 (germline): SGHRS, YFSETQ. This CDR3 region has 15 residues. This chain joins TRBV5-1 and TRBJ1-3; D unclear. The sample was peripheral blood. The TCR comes from a woman aged 65 to 85 with COVID-19, enrolled during active disease. The CDR3 DNA follows: TGCGCCAGCAGCTTGGGGCGGGCCTCTGGAAACACCATATATTTT. It encodes CASSLGRASGNTIYF.